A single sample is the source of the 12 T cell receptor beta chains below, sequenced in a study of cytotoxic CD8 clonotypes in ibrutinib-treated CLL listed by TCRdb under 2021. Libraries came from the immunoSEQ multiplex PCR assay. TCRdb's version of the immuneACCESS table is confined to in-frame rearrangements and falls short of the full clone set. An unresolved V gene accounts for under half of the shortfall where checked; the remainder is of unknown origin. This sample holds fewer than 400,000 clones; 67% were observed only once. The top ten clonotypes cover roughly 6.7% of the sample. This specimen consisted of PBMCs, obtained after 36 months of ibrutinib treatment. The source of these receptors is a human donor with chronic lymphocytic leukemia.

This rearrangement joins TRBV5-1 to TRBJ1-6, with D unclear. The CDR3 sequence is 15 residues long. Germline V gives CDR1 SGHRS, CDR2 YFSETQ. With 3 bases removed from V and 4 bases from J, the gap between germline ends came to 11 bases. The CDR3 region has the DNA TGCGCCAGCAGCTCCTCGAGGGATTATAATTCACCCCTCCACTTT. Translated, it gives CASSSSRDYNSPLHF. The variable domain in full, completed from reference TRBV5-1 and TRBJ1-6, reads KAGVTQTPRYLIKTRGQQVTLSCSPISGHRSVSWYQQTPGQGLQFLFEYFSETQRNKGNFPGRFSGRQFSNSRSEMNVSTLELGDSALYLCASSSSRDYNSPLHFGNGTRLTVT.

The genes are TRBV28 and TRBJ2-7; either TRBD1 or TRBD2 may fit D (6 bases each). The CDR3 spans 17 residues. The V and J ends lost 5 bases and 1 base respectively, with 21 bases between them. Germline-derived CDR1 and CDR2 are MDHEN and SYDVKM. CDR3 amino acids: CASSTRRLRGGSYEQYF. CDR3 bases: TGTGCCAGCAGTACTAGGCGTCTCCGAGGGGGGTCCTACGAGCAGTACTTC.

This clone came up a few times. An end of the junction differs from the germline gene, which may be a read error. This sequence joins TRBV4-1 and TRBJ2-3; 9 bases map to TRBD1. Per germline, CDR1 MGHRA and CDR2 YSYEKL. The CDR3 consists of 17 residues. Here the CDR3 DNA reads TGCGCCAGCAGGCAAGAGACAGGGGGAAGGGGCACAGATACGCAGTATTTT. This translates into CASRQETGGRGTDTQYF.

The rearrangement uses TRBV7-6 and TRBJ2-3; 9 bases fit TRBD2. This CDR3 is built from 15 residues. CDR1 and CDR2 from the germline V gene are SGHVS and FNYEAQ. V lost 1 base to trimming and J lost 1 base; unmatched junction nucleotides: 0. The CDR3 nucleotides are TGTGCCAGCAGCTTAGTAGCGGGGGGCACAGATACGCAGTATTTT. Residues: CASSLVAGGTDTQYF.

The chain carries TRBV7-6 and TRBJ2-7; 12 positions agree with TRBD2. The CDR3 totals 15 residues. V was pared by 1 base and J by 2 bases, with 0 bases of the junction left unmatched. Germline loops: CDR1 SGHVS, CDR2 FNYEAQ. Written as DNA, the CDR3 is TGTGCCAGCAGCTTAGGACTAGCGGGAGCCTACGAGCAGTACTTC. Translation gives CASSLGLAGAYEQYF.

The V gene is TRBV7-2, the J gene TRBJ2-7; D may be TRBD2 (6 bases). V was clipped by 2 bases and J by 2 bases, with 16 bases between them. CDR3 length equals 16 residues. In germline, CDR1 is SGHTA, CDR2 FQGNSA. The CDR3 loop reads CASSLPGTSKAYEQYF. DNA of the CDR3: TGTGCCAGCAGCTTACCAGGGACTTCGAAGGCCTACGAGCAGTACTTC.

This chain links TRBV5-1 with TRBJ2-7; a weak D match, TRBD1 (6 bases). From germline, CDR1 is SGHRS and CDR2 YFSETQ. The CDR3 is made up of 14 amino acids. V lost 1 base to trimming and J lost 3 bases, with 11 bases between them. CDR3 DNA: TGCGCCAGCAGCTTGTTTAAGGGGGACTACGAGCAGTACTTC. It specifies CASSLFKGDYEQYF.

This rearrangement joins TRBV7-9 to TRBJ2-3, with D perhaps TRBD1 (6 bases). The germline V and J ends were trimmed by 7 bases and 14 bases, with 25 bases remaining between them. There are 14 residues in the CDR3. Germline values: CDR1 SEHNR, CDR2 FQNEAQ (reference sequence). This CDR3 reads CASTFKGDTRSLYF. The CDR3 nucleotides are TGTGCCAGCACCTTTAAAGGGGACACCCGTAGTTTGTATTTT. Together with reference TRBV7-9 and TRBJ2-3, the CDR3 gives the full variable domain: DTGVSQNPRHKITKRGQNVTFRCDPISEHNRLYWYRQTLGQGPEFLTYFQNEAQLEKSRLLSDRFSAERPKGSFSTLEIQRTEQGDSAMYLCASTFKGDTRSLYFGPGTRLTVL.

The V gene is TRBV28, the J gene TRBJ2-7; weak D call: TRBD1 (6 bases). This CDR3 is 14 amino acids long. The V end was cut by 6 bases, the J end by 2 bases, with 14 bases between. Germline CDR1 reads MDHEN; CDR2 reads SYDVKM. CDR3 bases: TGTGCCAGCAGGTTACAGGACAGAGCCTACGAGCAGTACTTC. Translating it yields CASRLQDRAYEQYF.

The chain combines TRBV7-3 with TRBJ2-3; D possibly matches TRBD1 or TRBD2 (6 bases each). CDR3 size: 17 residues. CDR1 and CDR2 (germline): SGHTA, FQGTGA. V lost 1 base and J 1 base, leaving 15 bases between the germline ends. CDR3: CASSLRGALSGTDTQYF. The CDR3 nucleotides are TGTGCCAGCAGCTTAAGGGGGGCGTTGAGTGGCACAGATACGCAGTATTTT. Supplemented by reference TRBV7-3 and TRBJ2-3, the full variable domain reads GAGVSQTPSNKVTEKGKYVELRCDPISGHTALYWYRQSLGQGPEFLIYFQGTGAADDSGLPNDRFFAVRPEGSVSTLKIQRTERGDSAVYLCASSLRGALSGTDTQYFGPGTRLTVL.

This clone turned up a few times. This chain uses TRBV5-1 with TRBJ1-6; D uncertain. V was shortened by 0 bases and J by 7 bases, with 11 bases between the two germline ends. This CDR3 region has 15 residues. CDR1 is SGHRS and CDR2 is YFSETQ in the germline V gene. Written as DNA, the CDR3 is TGCGCCAGCAGCTTGGGAGGCAAGAGCAATTCACCCCTCCACTTT. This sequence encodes CASSLGGKSNSPLHF.

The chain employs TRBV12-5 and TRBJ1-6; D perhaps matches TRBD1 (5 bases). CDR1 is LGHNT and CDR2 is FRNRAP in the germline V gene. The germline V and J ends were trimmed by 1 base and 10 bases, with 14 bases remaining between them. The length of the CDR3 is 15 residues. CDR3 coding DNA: TGTGCTAGTGGTTTGGGTGTGGGCCGGGGGTCACCCCTCCACTTT. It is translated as CASGLGVGRGSPLHF.